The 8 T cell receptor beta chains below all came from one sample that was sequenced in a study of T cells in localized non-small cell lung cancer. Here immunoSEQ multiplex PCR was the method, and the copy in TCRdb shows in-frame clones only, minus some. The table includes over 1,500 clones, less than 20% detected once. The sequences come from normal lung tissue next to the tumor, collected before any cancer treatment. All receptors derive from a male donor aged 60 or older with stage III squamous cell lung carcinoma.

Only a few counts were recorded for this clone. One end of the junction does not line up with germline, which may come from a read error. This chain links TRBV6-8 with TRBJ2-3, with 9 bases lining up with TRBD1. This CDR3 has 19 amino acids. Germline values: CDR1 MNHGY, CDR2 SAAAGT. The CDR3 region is CAISDWTGEGVQLADTQYF. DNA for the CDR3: TGTGCCATCAGTGACTGGACAGGGGAGGGAGTTCAGTTGGCAGATACGCAGTATTTT.

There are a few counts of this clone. In nucleotides, the CDR3 is TGTGCCAGCAGCTTTCTAGCGGGGGCCTCGAGGTCTCGAGATGAGCAGTTCTTC. Protein sequence: CASSFLAGASRSRDEQFF. The chain is built from TRBV11-3 and TRBJ2-1; 10 nucleotides line up with TRBD2. The V and J ends lost 3 bases and 8 bases, in that order; junction bases with no gene match: 16. In germline, CDR1 is SGHNT, CDR2 YENEEA. The CDR3 consists of 18 residues.

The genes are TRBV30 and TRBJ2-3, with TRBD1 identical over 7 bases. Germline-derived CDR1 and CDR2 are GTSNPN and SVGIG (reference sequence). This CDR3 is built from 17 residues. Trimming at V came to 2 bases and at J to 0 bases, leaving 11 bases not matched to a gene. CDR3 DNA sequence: TGTGCCTGGAGTTTATGGGACAGCACGGCTAGCACAGATACGCAGTATTTT. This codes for CAWSLWDSTASTDTQYF. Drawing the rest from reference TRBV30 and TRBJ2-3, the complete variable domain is SQTIHQWPATLVQPVGSPLSLECTVEGTSNPNLYWYRQAAGRGLQLLFYSVGIGQISSEVPQNLSASRPQDRQFILSSKKLLLSDSGFYLCAWSLWDSTASTDTQYFGPGTRLTVL.

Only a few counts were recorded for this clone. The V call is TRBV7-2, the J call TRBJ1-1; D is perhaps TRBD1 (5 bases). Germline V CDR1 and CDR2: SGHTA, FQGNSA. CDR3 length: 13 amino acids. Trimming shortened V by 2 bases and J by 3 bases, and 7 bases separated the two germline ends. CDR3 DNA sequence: TGTGCCAGCAGCTTAACGGGGCACACTGAAGCTTTCTTT. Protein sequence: CASSLTGHTEAFF.

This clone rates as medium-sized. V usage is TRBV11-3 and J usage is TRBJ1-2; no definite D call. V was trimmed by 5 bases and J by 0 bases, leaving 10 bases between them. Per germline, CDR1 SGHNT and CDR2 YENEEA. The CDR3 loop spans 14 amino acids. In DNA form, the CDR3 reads TGTGCCAGCAGCCTGGACGGATCTAACTATGGCTACACCTTC. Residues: CASSLDGSNYGYTF.

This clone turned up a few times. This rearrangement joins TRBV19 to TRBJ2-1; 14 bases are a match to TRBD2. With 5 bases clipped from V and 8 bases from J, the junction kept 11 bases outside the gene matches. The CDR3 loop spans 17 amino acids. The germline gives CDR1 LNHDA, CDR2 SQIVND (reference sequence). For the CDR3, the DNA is TGTGCCAGTAGTGCCCTGACTAGCGGGGGGGCCAGGGATGAGCAGTTCTTC. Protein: CASSALTSGGARDEQFF.

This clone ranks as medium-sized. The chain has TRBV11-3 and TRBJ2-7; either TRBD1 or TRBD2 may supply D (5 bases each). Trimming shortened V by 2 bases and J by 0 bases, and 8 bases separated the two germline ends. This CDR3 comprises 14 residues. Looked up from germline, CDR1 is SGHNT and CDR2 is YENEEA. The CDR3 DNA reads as TGTGCCAGCAGCTTAAGGGACGGCTCCTACGAGCAGTACTTC. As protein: CASSLRDGSYEQYF.

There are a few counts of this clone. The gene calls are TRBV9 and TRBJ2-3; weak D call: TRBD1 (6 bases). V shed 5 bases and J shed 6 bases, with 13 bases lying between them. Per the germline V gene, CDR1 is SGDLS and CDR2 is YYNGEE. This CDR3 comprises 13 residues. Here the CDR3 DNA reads TGTGCCAGCAGGAGCCGACAGGCTGATACGCAGTATTTT. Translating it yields CASRSRQADTQYF. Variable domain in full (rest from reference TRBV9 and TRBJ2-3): DSGVTQTPKHLITATGQRVTLRCSPRSGDLSVYWYQQSLDQGLQFLIQYYNGEERAKGNILERFSAQQFPDLHSELNLSSLELGDSALYFCASRSRQADTQYFGPGTRLTVL.